This entry concerns a single TCR beta chain. What it binds is unknown. The PCR was carried out with 60 Vbeta primers and 13 Jbeta primers. The data were produced by immunoSEQ multiplex PCR, yet TCRdb's version contains in-frame clones alone and is incomplete. The table gives about 60,000 clones; the top ten clones make up around 9% of it. CDR1 and CDR2 from the germline V gene are MNHEY and SVGAGI. V was cut by 6 bases and J by 7 bases, with 12 bases left in between. This CDR3 is 13 amino acids long. Unrecorded immune exposure was likely among donors, who were nominally healthy when sampled. This record comes from a study of cytomegalovirus exposure and HLA in healthy donors. Study-wide points: Productive status was seen about 87% or about 30% of the time for most TCR beta V segments in an earlier analysis.

Material: PBMCs. The chain employs TRBV6-5 and TRBJ2-2; D possibly corresponds to TRBD2 (5 bases). The clonotype comes from a middle-aged man in good health and CMV-seropositive. The CDR3 bases are TGTGCCAGCAGGGACGCCAGCGGCGGGGAGCTGTTTTTT. Its translation is CASRDASGGELFF.